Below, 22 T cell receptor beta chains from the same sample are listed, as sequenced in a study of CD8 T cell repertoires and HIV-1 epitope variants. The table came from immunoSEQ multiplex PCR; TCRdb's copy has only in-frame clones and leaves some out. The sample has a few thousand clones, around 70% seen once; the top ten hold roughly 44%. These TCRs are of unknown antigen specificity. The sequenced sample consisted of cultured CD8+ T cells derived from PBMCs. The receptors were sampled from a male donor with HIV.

The CDR3 loop is CASRPGLDTGELFF. The CDR3 region has the DNA TGTGCCAGCAGGCCTGGACTAGACACCGGGGAGCTGTTTTTT. The genes are TRBV9 and TRBJ2-2, with 7 bases aligning to TRBD2. Unmatched junction bases numbered 4, after V lost 5 bases and J lost 3 bases. Looked up from germline, CDR1 is SGDLS and CDR2 is YYNGEE. The CDR3 is made up of 14 amino acids.

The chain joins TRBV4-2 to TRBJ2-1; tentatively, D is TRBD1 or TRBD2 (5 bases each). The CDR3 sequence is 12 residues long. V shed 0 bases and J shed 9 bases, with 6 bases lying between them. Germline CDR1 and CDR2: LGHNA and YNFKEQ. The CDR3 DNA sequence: TGTGCCAGCAGCCAAGAAGGGACTGAGCAGTTCTTC. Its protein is CASSQEGTEQFF.

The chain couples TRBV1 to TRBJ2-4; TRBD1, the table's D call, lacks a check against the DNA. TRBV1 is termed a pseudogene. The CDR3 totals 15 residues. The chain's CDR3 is CTSGRQGIAKNIQYF. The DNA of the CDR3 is TGCACCAGCGGTCGACAGGGGATAGCCAAAAACATTCAGTACTTC.

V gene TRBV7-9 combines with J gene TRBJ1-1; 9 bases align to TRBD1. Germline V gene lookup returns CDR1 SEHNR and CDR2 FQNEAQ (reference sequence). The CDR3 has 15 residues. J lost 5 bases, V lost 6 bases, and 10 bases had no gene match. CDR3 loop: CASSQPGQGHTEAFF. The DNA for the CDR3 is TGTGCCAGCAGTCAACCGGGACAGGGCCATACTGAAGCTTTCTTT. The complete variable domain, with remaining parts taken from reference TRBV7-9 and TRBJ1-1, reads DTGVSQNPRHKITKRGQNVTFRCDPISEHNRLYWYRQTLGQGPEFLTYFQNEAQLEKSRLLSDRFSAERPKGSFSTLEIQRTEQGDSAMYLCASSQPGQGHTEAFFGQGTRLTVV.

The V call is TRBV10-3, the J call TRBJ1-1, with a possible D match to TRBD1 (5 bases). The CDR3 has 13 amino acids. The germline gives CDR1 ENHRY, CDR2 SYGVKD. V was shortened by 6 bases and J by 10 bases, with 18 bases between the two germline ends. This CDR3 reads CAIRDIGDVVAFF. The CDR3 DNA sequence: TGTGCCATCAGGGACATAGGGGATGTTGTAGCTTTCTTT.

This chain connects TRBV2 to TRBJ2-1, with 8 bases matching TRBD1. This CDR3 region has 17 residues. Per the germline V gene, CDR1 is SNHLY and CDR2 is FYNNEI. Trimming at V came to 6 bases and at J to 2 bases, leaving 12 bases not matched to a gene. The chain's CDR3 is CASSSIGQGATYNEQFF. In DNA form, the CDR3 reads TGTGCCAGCAGCTCCATCGGGCAGGGGGCCACCTACAATGAGCAGTTCTTC.

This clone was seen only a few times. CDR3 bases: TGTGCCAGCAGAGACCCCAAGACAGGGCTTATTGCCCACACTGAAGCTTTCTTT. Encoded protein: CASRDPKTGLIAHTEAFF. The chain combines TRBV28 with TRBJ1-1, with 7 nucleotides matching TRBD1. In germline, CDR1 is MDHEN, CDR2 SYDVKM. The CDR3 has 18 amino acids. V shed 6 bases and J 3 bases; nucleotides not matched to a gene: 19.

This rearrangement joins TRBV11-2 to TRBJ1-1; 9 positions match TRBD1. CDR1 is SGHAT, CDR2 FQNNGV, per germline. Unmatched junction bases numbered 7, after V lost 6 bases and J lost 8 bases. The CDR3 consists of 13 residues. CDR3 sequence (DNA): TGTGCCAGCAGTCTTACAGGGGGCAGAGAAGCTTTCTTT. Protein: CASSLTGGREAFF.

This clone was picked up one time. Written as DNA, the CDR3 is TGTGCCAGCAGTTACTCCGGGACTAGCGGCCAAGAGACCCAGTACTTC. Protein: CASSYSGTSGQETQYF. This sequence joins TRBV6-5 and TRBJ2-5; 11 bases map to TRBD2. V trimming: 0 bases; J trimming: 1 base; junction bases outside the gene matches: 1. CDR3 length: 16 residues. Germline lookup yields CDR1 MNHEY and CDR2 SVGAGI.

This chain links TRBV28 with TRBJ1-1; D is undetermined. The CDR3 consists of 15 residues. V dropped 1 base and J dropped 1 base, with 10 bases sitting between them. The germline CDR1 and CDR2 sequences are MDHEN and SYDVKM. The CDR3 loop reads CASSLFPGTNTEAFF. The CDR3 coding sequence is TGTGCCAGCAGTTTATTTCCGGGCACGAACACTGAAGCTTTCTTT.

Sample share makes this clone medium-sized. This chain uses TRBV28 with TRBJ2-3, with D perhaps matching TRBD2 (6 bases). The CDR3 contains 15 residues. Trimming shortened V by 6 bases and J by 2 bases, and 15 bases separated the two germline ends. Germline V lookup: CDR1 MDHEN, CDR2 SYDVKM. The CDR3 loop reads CASRRGTYYTDTQYF. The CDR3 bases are TGTGCCAGCAGACGCGGGACTTACTACACAGATACGCAGTATTTT.

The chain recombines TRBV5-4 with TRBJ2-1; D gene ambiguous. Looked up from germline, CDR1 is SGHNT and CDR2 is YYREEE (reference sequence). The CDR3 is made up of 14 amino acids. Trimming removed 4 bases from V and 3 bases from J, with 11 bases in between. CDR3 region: CASSQDINYNEQFF. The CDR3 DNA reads TGTGCCAGCAGCCAAGATATAAACTACAATGAGCAGTTCTTC.

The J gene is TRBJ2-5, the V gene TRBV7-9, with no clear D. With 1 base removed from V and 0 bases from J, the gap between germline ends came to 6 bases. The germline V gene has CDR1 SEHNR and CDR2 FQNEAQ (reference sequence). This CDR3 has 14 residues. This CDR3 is CASSLDRYQETQYF. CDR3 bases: TGTGCCAGCAGCTTAGATCGTTACCAAGAGACCCAGTACTTC. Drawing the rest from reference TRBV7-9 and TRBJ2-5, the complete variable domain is DTGVSQNPRHKITKRGQNVTFRCDPISEHNRLYWYRQTLGQGPEFLTYFQNEAQLEKSRLLSDRFSAERPKGSFSTLEIQRTEQGDSAMYLCASSLDRYQETQYFGPGTRLLVL.

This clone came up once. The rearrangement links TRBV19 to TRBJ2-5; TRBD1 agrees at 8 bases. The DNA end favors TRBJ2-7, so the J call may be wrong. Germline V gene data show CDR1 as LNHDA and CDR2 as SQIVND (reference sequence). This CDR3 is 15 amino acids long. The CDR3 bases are TGTGCCAGTAGTGCCGGGACAGGAGAATACTACGAGCAGTACTTC. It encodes CASSAGTGEYYEQYF.

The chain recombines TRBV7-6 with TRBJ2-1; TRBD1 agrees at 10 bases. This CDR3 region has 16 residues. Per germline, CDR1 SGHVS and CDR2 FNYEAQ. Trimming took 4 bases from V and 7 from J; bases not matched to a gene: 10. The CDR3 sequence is CASSSTRQGALNEQFF. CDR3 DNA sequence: TGTGCCAGCAGCTCGACTAGACAGGGGGCATTAAATGAGCAGTTCTTC.

The CDR3 region has the DNA TGTGCCAGCAGCCCTGAGGGCCCCTACAATGAGCAGTTCTTC. Translation: CASSPEGPYNEQFF. This chain links TRBV7-6 with TRBJ2-1, with D possibly being TRBD2 (5 bases). The CDR3 runs 14 residues. Trimming took off 5 bases at V and 2 bases at J, with 10 bases between the two ends. Germline assignment: CDR1 SGHVS and CDR2 FNYEAQ. The full variable domain, rest sourced from reference TRBV7-6 and TRBJ2-1, is GAGVSQSPRYKVTKRGQDVALRCDPISGHVSLYWYRQALGQGPEFLTYFNYEAQQDKSGLPNDRFSAERPEGSISTLTIQRTEQRDSAMYRCASSPEGPYNEQFFGPGTRLTVL.

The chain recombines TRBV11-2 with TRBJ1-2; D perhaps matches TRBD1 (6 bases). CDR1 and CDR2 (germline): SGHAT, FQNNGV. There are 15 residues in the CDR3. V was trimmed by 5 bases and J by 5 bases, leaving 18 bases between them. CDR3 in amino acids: CASSPPGVQTYGYTF. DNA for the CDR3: TGTGCCAGCAGCCCTCCAGGGGTTCAAACTTATGGCTACACCTTC.

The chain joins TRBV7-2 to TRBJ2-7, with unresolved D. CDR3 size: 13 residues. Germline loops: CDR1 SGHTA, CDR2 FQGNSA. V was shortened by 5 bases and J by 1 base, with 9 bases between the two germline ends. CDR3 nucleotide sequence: TGTGCCAGCAGCCCAGGACGGTCCTACGAGCAGTACTTC. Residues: CASSPGRSYEQYF.

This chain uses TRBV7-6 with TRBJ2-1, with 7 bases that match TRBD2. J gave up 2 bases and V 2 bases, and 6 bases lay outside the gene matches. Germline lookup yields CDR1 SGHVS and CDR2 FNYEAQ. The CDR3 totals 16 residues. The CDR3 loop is CASSLQLASAYNEQFF. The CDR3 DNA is TGTGCCAGCAGCTTACAACTAGCGTCGGCCTACAATGAGCAGTTCTTC.

The CDR3 protein is CASSLSGGYTGELFF. The CDR3 DNA is TGTGCCAGCAGTTTAAGCGGGGGGTACACCGGGGAGCTGTTTTTT. The rearrangement joins TRBV27 to TRBJ2-2, with 9 bases lining up with TRBD2. V lost 2 bases and J lost 3; bases outside the gene matches: 1. The CDR3 is 15 amino acids. Per the germline V gene, CDR1 is MNHEY and CDR2 is SMNVEV (reference sequence).

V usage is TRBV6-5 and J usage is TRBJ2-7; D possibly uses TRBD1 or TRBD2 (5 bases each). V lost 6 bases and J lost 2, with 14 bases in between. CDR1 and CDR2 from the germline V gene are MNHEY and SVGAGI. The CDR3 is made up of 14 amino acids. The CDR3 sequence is CASSPGAITYEQYF. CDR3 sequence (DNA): TGTGCCAGCAGCCCCGGGGCGATTACCTACGAGCAGTACTTC.

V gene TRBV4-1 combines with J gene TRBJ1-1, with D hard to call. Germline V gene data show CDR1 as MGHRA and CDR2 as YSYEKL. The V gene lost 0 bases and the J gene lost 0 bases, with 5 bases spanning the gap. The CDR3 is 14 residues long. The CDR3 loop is CASSQEVVNTEAFF. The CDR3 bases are TGCGCCAGCAGCCAAGAGGTGGTGAACACTGAAGCTTTCTTT.